A single sample gave rise to the 9 T cell receptor beta chains below, sequenced in a study of shared clonotypes between healthy human individuals. Clones were read by immunoSEQ multiplex PCR, and TCRdb kept only the in-frame ones, dropping some. The sample consists of 2 million to 2.5 million clones, 95% of them appearing once. The specimen sequenced was naive CD4+ T cells sorted from blood. Subset here: CD45RA+ positively selected. The receptors come from a man aged 18-30 years in good health.

This clone was observed once. The CDR3 sequence is CASSSTPYQPQHF. In DNA form, the CDR3 reads TGTGCCAGCAGTTCAACTCCCTATCAGCCCCAGCATTTT. The chain joins TRBV6-5 to TRBJ1-5; the D is unclear. The CDR3 is 13 amino acids. V gave up 4 bases and J gave up 5 bases, with 9 bases separating them. Germline lookup yields CDR1 MNHEY and CDR2 SVGAGI.

The rearrangement uses TRBV9 and TRBJ2-7, with TRBD2 as a possible D gene (6 bases). Deletions cut 7 bases from V and 0 bases from J, with 11 bases between. Germline V gene sequence: CDR1 SGDLS, CDR2 YYNGEE. CDR3 size: 13 residues. Here the CDR3 reads CASSPGDSYEQYF. DNA for the CDR3: TGTGCCAGCTCACCGGGAGACTCCTACGAGCAGTACTTC. Supplemented by reference TRBV9 and TRBJ2-7, the full variable domain reads DSGVTQTPKHLITATGQRVTLRCSPRSGDLSVYWYQQSLDQGLQFLIQYYNGEERAKGNILERFSAQQFPDLHSELNLSSLELGDSALYFCASSPGDSYEQYFGPGTRLTVT.

The chain couples TRBV30 to TRBJ2-1; 13 bases are a match to TRBD2. Per germline, CDR1 GTSNPN and CDR2 SVGIG (reference sequence). The CDR3 extends over 14 amino acids. J lost 9 bases, V lost 3 bases, and 5 bases had no gene match. DNA of the CDR3: TGTGCCTGGAGGGGGACTAGCGGGATTTTTGAGCAGTTCTTC. It translates to CAWRGTSGIFEQFF.

This chain uses TRBV5-1 with TRBJ2-1, with D uncertain. The CDR3 length is 14 residues. Germline lookup yields CDR1 SGHRS and CDR2 YFSETQ. Trimming took off 0 bases at V and 6 bases at J, with 10 bases between the two ends. The DNA for the CDR3 is TGCGCCAGCAGCTTGGGAACGCGTATCAATGAGCAGTTCTTC. Translated, it gives CASSLGTRINEQFF.

The chain joins TRBV6-5 to TRBJ1-1; D uncertain. Germline V CDR1 and CDR2: MNHEY, SVGAGI. Trimming pared 4 bases from V and 1 base from J, leaving 10 bases between. The CDR3 contains 14 residues. The CDR3 is CASSSPGANTEAFF. The CDR3 DNA reads TGTGCCAGCAGTTCGCCAGGCGCGAACACTGAAGCTTTCTTT.

CDR3 DNA: TGCGCCAGCAGCCGTAGTAGGGACTCCTACGAGCAGTACTTC. This sequence encodes CASSRSRDSYEQYF. The V gene is TRBV4-1, the J gene TRBJ2-7; D uncertain. The V and J ends lost 4 bases and 0 bases respectively, with 10 bases between them. This CDR3 region has 14 residues. In germline, CDR1 is MGHRA, CDR2 YSYEKL.

CDR3 DNA: TGCGCCAGCAGCTTGTGGGAGGCGCCCCTTGATGGAGGCTACACCTTC. Protein: CASSLWEAPLDGGYTF. The J gene is TRBJ1-2, the V gene TRBV5-1, with D unclear. The CDR3 has 16 amino acids. V dropped 1 base and J dropped 8 bases, with 21 bases sitting between them. In germline, CDR1 is SGHRS, CDR2 YFSETQ.

V and J are TRBV7-9 and TRBJ2-3; 11 nucleotides align to TRBD1. This CDR3 is built from 16 residues. With V trimmed by 5 bases and J by 4 bases, 8 bases remained unmatched. Germline V gene data show CDR1 as SEHNR and CDR2 as FQNEAQ (reference sequence). This CDR3 reads CASSPTGTGGADTQYF. The CDR3 DNA follows: TGTGCCAGCAGCCCCACCGGGACAGGGGGGGCAGATACGCAGTATTTT. The full variable domain, in which reference TRBV7-9 and TRBJ2-3 provide the parts outside the CDR3, is DTGVSQNPRHKITKRGQNVTFRCDPISEHNRLYWYRQTLGQGPEFLTYFQNEAQLEKSRLLSDRFSAERPKGSFSTLEIQRTEQGDSAMYLCASSPTGTGGADTQYFGPGTRLTVL.

The chain has TRBV11-2 and TRBJ1-3, with D unclear. V was clipped by 4 bases and J by 4 bases, with 11 bases between them. This CDR3 has 14 residues. Germline V gives CDR1 SGHAT, CDR2 FQNNGV. CDR3 sequence (DNA): TGTGCCAGCAGCTACACCTTTCCCGGAAACACCATATATTTT. It yields the protein CASSYTFPGNTIYF.